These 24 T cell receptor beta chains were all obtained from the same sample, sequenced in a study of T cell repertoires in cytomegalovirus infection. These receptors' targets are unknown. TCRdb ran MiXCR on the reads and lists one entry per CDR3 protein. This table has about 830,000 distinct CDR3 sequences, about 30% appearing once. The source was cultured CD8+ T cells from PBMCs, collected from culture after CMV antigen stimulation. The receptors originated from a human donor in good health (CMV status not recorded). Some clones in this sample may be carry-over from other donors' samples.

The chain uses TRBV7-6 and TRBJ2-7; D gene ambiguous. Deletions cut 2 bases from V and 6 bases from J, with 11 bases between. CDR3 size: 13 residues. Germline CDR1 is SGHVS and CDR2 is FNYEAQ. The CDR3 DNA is TGTGCCAGCAGCTTAATTAACAACTGCGAGCAGTACTTC. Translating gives CASSLINNCEQYF.

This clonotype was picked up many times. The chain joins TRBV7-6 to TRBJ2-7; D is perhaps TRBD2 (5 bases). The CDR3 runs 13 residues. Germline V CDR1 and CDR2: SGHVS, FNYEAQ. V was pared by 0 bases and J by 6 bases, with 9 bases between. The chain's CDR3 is CASSLAEGSEQYV. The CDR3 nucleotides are TGTGCCAGCAGCTTAGCTGAGGGCTCCGAGCAGTACGTC.

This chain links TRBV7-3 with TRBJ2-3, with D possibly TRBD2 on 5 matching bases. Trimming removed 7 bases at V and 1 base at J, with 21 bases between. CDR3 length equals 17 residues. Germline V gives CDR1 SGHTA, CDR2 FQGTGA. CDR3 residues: CASTKGGGLRRTDTQYF. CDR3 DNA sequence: TGTGCCAGCACCAAAGGAGGAGGCCTTAGGCGCACAGATACGCAGTATTTT.

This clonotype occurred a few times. The chain's CDR3 is CASSPRWVGRSGANVLTF. In nucleotides, the CDR3 is TGTGCCAGCAGCCCGCGGTGGGTAGGACGCTCGGGGGCCAACGTCCTGACTTTC. The chain combines TRBV7-6 with TRBJ2-6; D unresolved. The germline CDR1 and CDR2 sequences are SGHVS and FNYEAQ. CDR3 length: 18 amino acids. V was clipped by 5 bases and J by 4 bases, with 21 bases between them.

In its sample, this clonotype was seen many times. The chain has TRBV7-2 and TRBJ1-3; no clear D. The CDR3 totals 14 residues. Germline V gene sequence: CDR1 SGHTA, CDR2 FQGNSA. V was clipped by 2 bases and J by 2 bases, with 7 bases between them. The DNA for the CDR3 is TGTGCCAGCAGCTTAAGGGTGACTGGAAACACCATATATTTT. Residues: CASSLRVTGNTIYF.

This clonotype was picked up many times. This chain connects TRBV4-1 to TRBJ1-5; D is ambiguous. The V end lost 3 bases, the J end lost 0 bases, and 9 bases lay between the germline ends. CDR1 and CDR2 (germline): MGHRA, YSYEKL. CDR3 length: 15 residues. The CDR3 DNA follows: TGCGCCAGCAGCCAGGTGTCAACTAGCAATCAGCCCCAGCATTTT. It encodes CASSQVSTSNQPQHF.

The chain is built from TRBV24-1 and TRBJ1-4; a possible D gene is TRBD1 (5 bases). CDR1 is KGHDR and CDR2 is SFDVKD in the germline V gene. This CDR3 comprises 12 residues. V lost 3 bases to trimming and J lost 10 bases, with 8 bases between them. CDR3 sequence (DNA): TGTGCCACCAGTGATATCCAGGGAAAACTGTTTTTT. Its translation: CATSDIQGKLFF.

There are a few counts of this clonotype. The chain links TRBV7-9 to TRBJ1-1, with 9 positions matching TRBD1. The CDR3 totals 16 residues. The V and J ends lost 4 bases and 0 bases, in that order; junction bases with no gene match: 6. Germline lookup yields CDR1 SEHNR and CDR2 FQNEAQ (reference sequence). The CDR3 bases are TGTGCCAGCAGCTGGGGACAGGGAGCGATGAACACTGAAGCTTTCTTT. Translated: CASSWGQGAMNTEAFF.

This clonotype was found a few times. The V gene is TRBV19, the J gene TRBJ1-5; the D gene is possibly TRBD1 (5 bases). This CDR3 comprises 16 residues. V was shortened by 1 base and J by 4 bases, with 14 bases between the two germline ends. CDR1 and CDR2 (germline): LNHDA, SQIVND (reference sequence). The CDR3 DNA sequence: TGTGCCAGTAGTATAGCCGGCAGGGTTGGTAATCAGCCCCAGCATTTT. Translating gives CASSIAGRVGNQPQHF.

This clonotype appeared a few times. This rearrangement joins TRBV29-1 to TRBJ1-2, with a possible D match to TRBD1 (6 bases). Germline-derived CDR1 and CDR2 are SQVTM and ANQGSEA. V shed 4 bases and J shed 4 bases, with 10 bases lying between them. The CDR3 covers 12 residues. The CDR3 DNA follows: TGCAGCGTTGTGGGGGCGGCCTATGGCTACACCTTC. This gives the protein CSVVGAAYGYTF. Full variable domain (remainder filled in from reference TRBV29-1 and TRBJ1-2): SAVISQKPSRDICQRGTSLTIQCQVDSQVTMMFWYRQQPGQSLTLIATANQGSEATYESGFVIDKFPISRPNLTFSTLTVSNMSPEDSSIYLCSVVGAAYGYTFGSGTRLTVV.

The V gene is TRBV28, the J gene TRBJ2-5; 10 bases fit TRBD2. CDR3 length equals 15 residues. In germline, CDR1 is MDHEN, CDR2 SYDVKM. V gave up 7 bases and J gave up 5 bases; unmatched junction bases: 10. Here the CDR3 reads CASNEGLAVGETQYF. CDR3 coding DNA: TGTGCCAGCAACGAAGGACTAGCGGTGGGGGAGACCCAGTACTTC. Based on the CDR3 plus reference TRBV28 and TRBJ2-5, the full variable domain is DVKVTQSSRYLVKRTGEKVFLECVQDMDHENMFWYRQDPGLGLRLIYFSYDVKMKEKGDIPEGYSVSREKKERFSLILESASTNQTSMYLCASNEGLAVGETQYFGPGTRLLVL.

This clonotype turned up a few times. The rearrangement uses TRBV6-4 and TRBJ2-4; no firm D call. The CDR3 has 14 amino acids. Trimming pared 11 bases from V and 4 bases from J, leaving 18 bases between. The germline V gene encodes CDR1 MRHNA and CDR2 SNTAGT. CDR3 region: CAPQDIEVKNIQYF. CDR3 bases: TGTGCCCCCCAAGATATTGAGGTTAAAAACATTCAGTACTTC.

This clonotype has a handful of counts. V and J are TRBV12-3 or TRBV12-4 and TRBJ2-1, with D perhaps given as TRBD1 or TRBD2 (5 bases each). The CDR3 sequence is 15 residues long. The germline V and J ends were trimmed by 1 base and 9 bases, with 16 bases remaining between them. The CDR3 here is CASSLGSGSGGEQFF. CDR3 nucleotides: TGTGCCAGCAGTTTAGGGTCGGGGAGTGGGGGTGAGCAGTTCTTC.

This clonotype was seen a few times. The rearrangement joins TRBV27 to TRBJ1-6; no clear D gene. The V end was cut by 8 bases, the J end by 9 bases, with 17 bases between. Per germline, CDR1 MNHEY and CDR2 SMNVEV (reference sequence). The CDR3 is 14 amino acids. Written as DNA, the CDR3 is TGTGCCAGCCAATCGGGAGGGTCCCTTTCACCCCTCCACTTT. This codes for CASQSGGSLSPLHF.

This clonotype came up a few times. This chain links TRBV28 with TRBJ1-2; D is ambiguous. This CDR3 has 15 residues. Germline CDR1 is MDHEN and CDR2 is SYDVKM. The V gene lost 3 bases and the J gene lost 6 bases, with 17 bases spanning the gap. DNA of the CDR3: TGTGCCAGCAGTTTTGAGCCCCCACGGGTGCATGGCTACACCTTC. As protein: CASSFEPPRVHGYTF.

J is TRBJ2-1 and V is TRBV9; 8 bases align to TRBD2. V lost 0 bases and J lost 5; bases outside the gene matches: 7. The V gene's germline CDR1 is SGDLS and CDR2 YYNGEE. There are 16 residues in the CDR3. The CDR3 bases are TGTGCCAGCAGCGTAGAGGGACTAGTCTATAACAATGAGCAGTTCTTC. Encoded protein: CASSVEGLVYNNEQFF.

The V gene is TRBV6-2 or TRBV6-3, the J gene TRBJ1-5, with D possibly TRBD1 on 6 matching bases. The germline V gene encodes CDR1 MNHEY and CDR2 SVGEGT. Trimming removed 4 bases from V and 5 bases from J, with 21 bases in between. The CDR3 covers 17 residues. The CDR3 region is CASSLIPAPGAYQPQHF. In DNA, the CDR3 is TGTGCCAGCAGTTTAATCCCCGCGCCGGGGGCCTATCAGCCCCAGCATTTT.

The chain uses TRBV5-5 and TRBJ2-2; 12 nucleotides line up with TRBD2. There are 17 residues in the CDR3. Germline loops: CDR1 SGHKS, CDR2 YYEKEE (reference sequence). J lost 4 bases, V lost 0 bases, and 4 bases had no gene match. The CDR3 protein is CASSLARTSGVTGELFF. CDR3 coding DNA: TGTGCCAGCAGCTTGGCCCGGACTAGCGGGGTCACCGGGGAGCTGTTTTTT.

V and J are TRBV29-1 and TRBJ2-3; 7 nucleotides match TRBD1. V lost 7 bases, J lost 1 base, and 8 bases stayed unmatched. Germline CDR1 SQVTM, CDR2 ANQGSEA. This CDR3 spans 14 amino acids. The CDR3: CSGVTGLGTDTQYF. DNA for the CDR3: TGCAGCGGGGTGACAGGGCTTGGCACAGATACGCAGTATTTT.

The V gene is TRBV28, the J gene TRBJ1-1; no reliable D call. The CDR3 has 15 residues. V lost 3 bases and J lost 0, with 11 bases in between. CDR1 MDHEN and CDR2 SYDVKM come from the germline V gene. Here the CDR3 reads CASSLARVVNTEAFF. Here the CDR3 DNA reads TGTGCCAGCAGTTTGGCCCGGGTAGTGAACACTGAAGCTTTCTTT.

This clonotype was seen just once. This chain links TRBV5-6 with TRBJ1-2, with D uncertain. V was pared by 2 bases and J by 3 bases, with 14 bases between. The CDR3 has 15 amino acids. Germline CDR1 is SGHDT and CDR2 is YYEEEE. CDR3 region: CASSFPAGPHYGYTF. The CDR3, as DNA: TGTGCCAGCAGCTTCCCGGCCGGGCCACACTATGGCTACACCTTC.

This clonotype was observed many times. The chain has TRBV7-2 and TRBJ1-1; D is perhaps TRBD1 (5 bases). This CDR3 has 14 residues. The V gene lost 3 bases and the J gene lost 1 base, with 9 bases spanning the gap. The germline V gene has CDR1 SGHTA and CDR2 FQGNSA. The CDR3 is CASSFRTPNTEAFF. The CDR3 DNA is TGTGCCAGCAGCTTTCGGACACCGAACACTGAAGCTTTCTTT.

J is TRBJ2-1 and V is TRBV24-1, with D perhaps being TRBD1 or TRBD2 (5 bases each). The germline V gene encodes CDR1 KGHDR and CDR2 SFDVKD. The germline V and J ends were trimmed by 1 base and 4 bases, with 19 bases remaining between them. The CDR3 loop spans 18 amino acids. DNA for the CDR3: TGTGCCACCAGTGATTTAAGGACCCCGGGGCTTTCGTACAATGAGCAGTTCTTC. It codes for CATSDLRTPGLSYNEQFF.

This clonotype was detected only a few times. Here the CDR3 reads CASGVSMMDEQFF. DNA for the CDR3: TGTGCCAGCGGTGTTAGTATGATGGATGAGCAGTTCTTC. The chain recombines TRBV7-3 with TRBJ2-1; D gene unclear. With 8 bases removed from V and 8 bases from J, the gap between germline ends came to 16 bases. The CDR3 sequence is 13 residues long. Germline lookup yields CDR1 SGHTA and CDR2 FQGTGA.